This entry lists 32 T cell receptor beta chains sequenced from one sample in a study of shared clonotypes between healthy human individuals. This table comes from immunoSEQ multiplex PCR, and its TCRdb copy is limited to in-frame clones, with some not included. The table shows 110,000 or so clones, with 55% to 70% occurring only once. The source material was memory CD8+ T cells sorted from blood. Subset indicated: CD45RO+ cells pooled with CCR7-negative TemRA cells. These TCRs come from a woman in her 30s in good health.

The chain uses TRBV7-8 and TRBJ1-1; a possible D gene is TRBD1 (5 bases). Germline CDR1 reads SGHVS; CDR2 reads FQNEAQ. Trimming removed 5 bases at V and 8 bases at J, with 9 bases between. The CDR3 spans 11 residues. CDR3 sequence: CASSGGWEAFF. The DNA of the CDR3 is TGTGCCAGCAGCGGGGGGTGGGAAGCTTTCTTT.

This sequence joins TRBV27 and TRBJ2-1; 8 bases line up with TRBD2. Germline-derived CDR1 and CDR2 are MNHEY and SMNVEV (reference sequence). The CDR3 totals 13 residues. With 5 bases clipped from V and 8 bases from J, the junction kept 5 bases outside the gene matches. The CDR3 nucleotides are TGTGCCAGCAGTCCGCGGACTAGCCATGAGCAGTTCTTC. The encoded protein is CASSPRTSHEQFF.

The chain joins TRBV14 to TRBJ2-3, with D uncertain. Deletions cut 4 bases from V and 6 bases from J, with 11 bases between. Germline loops: CDR1 SGHDN, CDR2 FVKESK. This CDR3 comprises 13 residues. DNA for the CDR3: TGTGCCAGCAGCCGTGACCCCGGGGATACGCAGTATTTT. Amino acids: CASSRDPGDTQYF.

This clone has only one observation. The chain uses TRBV6-5 and TRBJ2-2; no clear D gene. Trimming stripped 8 bases from V and 2 bases from J, with 3 bases between. The CDR3 contains 11 residues. Germline values: CDR1 MNHEY, CDR2 SVGAGI. CDR3 DNA sequence: TGTGCCAGCCACAACACCGGGGAGCTGTTTTTT. Translating it yields CASHNTGELFF.

Comments on this clone: Other nucleotide sequences in the sample specify the same CDR3. The CDR3 reads CASSVAGGSDTQYF. CDR3 DNA sequence: TGTGCCAGCAGCGTAGCAGGGGGCAGTGATACGCAGTATTTT. The chain joins TRBV9 to TRBJ2-3; 8 bases fit TRBD1. The V gene's germline CDR1 is SGDLS and CDR2 YYNGEE. CDR3 length equals 14 residues. V shed 0 bases, J shed 6 bases, and the junction held 3 bases outside the gene matches.

V is TRBV18 and J is TRBJ2-4; weak D call: TRBD2 (5 bases). The CDR3 is made up of 17 amino acids. Germline CDR1 reads KGHSH; CDR2 reads LQKENI. V was clipped by 3 bases and J by 0 bases, with 15 bases between them. CDR3 loop: CASSPFPGGLAKNIQYF. The CDR3 DNA reads TGTGCCAGCTCACCTTTTCCTGGAGGACTAGCCAAAAACATTCAGTACTTC.

This sequence joins TRBV2 and TRBJ1-3; possible D gene TRBD1, 5 bases. This CDR3 has 14 amino acids. Trimming stripped 5 bases from V and 4 bases from J, with 12 bases between. CDR1 is SNHLY, CDR2 FYNNEI, per germline. The CDR3 coding sequence is TGTGCCAGCAGTATTGACAGCCCGGGAAACACCATATATTTT. Translation: CASSIDSPGNTIYF.

CDR3 nucleotides: TGTGCCAGCAGTTTCATAGCAGTCGGCTACGAGCAGTACTTC. Translating it yields CASSFIAVGYEQYF. The V and J genes are TRBV28 and TRBJ2-7; D is uncertain. The CDR3 spans 14 residues. The germline gives CDR1 MDHEN, CDR2 SYDVKM. V was pared by 3 bases and J by 3 bases, with 12 bases between.

The rearrangement joins TRBV2 to TRBJ2-7; D tentatively reads TRBD1 or TRBD2 (5 bases each). Trimming shortened V by 6 bases and J by 6 bases, and 24 bases separated the two germline ends. Germline values: CDR1 SNHLY, CDR2 FYNNEI. The CDR3 has 16 residues. CDR3 amino acids: CASSTGPNDLGPEQYF. CDR3 sequence (DNA): TGTGCCAGCAGCACCGGGCCTAACGACTTGGGACCCGAGCAGTACTTC.

Only one count was recorded for this clone. The V call is TRBV27, the J call TRBJ2-2; no clear D gene. The germline CDR1 and CDR2 sequences are MNHEY and SMNVEV (reference sequence). V lost 2 bases, J lost 8 bases, and 12 bases lay in between. CDR3 length equals 14 residues. In DNA form, the CDR3 reads TGTGCCAGCAGTTTAGCCCCTCGATCGGGGGAGCTGTTTTTT. This sequence encodes CASSLAPRSGELFF.

The gene calls are TRBV5-1 and TRBJ1-2; D unclear. Germline V CDR1 and CDR2: SGHRS, YFSETQ. The ends were cut back, 4 bases at V and 11 bases at J, with 21 bases in the middle. The CDR3 sequence is 14 residues long. The CDR3 nucleotides read TGCGCCAGCAGCAATGTACCGGAGGGAGGAGGATACACCTTC. Amino acids: CASSNVPEGGGYTF.

Written as DNA, the CDR3 is TGTGCCATCAGTGAGTTTAGGAATGGAAACACCATATATTTT. Its protein product is CAISEFRNGNTIYF. The chain combines TRBV10-3 with TRBJ1-3; D gene ambiguous. This CDR3 region has 14 residues. Trimming stripped 1 base from V and 3 bases from J, with 7 bases between. Germline assignment: CDR1 ENHRY and CDR2 SYGVKD.

In its sample, this clone was seen once. V is TRBV2 and J is TRBJ2-2; D is uncertain. The CDR3 covers 14 residues. Germline CDR1 SNHLY, CDR2 FYNNEI. V lost 3 bases and J 1 base, leaving 6 bases between the germline ends. The CDR3 coding sequence is TGTGCCAGCAGTGACCTCGGGAACACCGGGGAGCTGTTTTTT. Translation: CASSDLGNTGELFF.

This chain joins TRBV19 and TRBJ2-5; the D is unclear. The J call may not be correct, given that the DNA end is closer to TRBJ2-7. The CDR3 has 14 amino acids. Germline-derived CDR1 and CDR2 are LNHDA and SQIVND (reference sequence). CDR3 bases: TGTGCCAGTAGTAGTGGTACAGTGTGCTACGAGCAGTACTTC. Protein product: CASSSGTVCYEQYF.

This clone appeared a few times. V is TRBV19 and J is TRBJ2-4; 10 bases are shared with TRBD2. The CDR3 has 17 amino acids. In germline, CDR1 is LNHDA, CDR2 SQIVND (reference sequence). V lost 5 bases and J lost 6; bases outside the gene matches: 13. The DNA for the CDR3 is TGTGCCAGTAGTTTCGGGCTAGCGGGAGTGAGGGGAAACATTCAGTACTTC. As protein: CASSFGLAGVRGNIQYF.

The chain carries TRBV11-2 and TRBJ2-7, with 9 bases lining up with TRBD1. Germline V gene lookup returns CDR1 SGHAT and CDR2 FQNNGV. This CDR3 spans 15 amino acids. V lost 5 bases to trimming and J lost 2 bases; unmatched junction nucleotides: 7. CDR3 DNA sequence: TGTGCCAGCAGCCGCCCGGGACAGGGAGCCTACGAGCAGTACTTC. It codes for CASSRPGQGAYEQYF. Full variable domain (missing parts from reference TRBV11-2 and TRBJ2-7): EAGVAQSPRYKIIEKRQSVAFWCNPISGHATLYWYQQILGQGPKLLIQFQNNGVVDDSQLPKDRFSAERLKGVDSTLKIQPAKLEDSAVYLCASSRPGQGAYEQYFGPGTRLTVT.

This chain connects TRBV4-2 to TRBJ1-2; D uncertain. Trimming took 0 bases from V and 8 from J, leaving 10 bases between them. CDR3 size: 13 residues. Per the germline V gene, CDR1 is LGHNA and CDR2 is YNFKEQ. The CDR3 coding sequence is TGTGCCAGCAGCCAAGATGGGGTTCCAGGCTACACCTTC. As protein: CASSQDGVPGYTF.

V is TRBV5-8 and J is TRBJ2-7, with unresolved D. V was pared by 0 bases and J by 0 bases, with 7 bases between. The CDR3 has 14 residues. The germline gives CDR1 SGHTS, CDR2 YDEGEE. The CDR3 DNA follows: TGTGCCAGCAGCTTGGCCCCCCCCTCCTACGAGCAGTACTTC. Residues: CASSLAPPSYEQYF. Combining the CDR3 with reference TRBV5-8 and TRBJ2-7 gives the whole variable domain EAGVTQSPTHLIKTRGQQATLRCSPISGHTSVYWYQQALGLGLQFLLWYDEGEERNRGNFPPRFSGRQFPNYSSELNVNALELEDSALYLCASSLAPPSYEQYFGPGTRLTVT.

This clone has more than one count but fewer than ten. This chain uses TRBV5-1 with TRBJ2-1, with 7 nucleotides matching TRBD2. CDR1 is SGHRS, CDR2 YFSETQ, per germline. This CDR3 is 18 amino acids long. After removal of 0 bases from V and 8 bases from J, the junction contained 17 bases not matched to a gene. For the CDR3, the DNA is TGCGCCAGCAGCTTGGCCGGTGGCAGAACTTTAGCGGGCGATGAGCAGTTCTTC. This translates into CASSLAGGRTLAGDEQFF.

The V and J genes are TRBV6-5 and TRBJ1-5; no reliable D call. Looked up from germline, CDR1 is MNHEY and CDR2 is SVGAGI. V lost 5 bases to trimming and J lost 3 bases, with 8 bases between them. This CDR3 is built from 13 residues. Here the CDR3 reads CASSLSDNQPQHF. The CDR3 nucleotides are TGTGCCAGCAGTCTAAGCGACAATCAGCCCCAGCATTTT.

This clone is a singleton in its sample. The rearrangement joins TRBV5-1 to TRBJ1-1; D gene unclear. The CDR3 consists of 14 residues. Germline assignment: CDR1 SGHRS and CDR2 YFSETQ. V was clipped by 0 bases and J by 1 base, with 7 bases between them. CDR3 bases: TGCGCCAGCAGCTTGGGGGGTTGGAACACTGAAGCTTTCTTT. Translating gives CASSLGGWNTEAFF.

The chain joins TRBV27 to TRBJ1-1; the D gene is possibly TRBD1 (6 bases). Trimming shortened V by 5 bases and J by 6 bases, and 22 bases separated the two germline ends. The CDR3 totals 16 residues. Germline assignment: CDR1 MNHEY and CDR2 SMNVEV (reference sequence). The CDR3 region is CASSPNNVHRGSEAFF. CDR3 DNA: TGTGCCAGCAGTCCAAATAACGTCCATAGGGGGTCTGAAGCTTTCTTT.

The CDR3 region has the DNA TGTGCCAGCTCACCAAACACAGGAAGTGAACCTTCCTATGGCTACACCTTC. It translates to CASSPNTGSEPSYGYTF. V and J are TRBV18 and TRBJ1-2, with D perhaps TRBD1 (5 bases). V was cut by 2 bases and J by 4 bases, with 20 bases left in between. Germline CDR1 KGHSH, CDR2 LQKENI. The CDR3 contains 17 residues.

Only a few counts were recorded for this clone. J is TRBJ1-5 and V is TRBV6-1, with D perhaps TRBD1 (6 bases). Trimming stripped 7 bases from V and 6 bases from J, with 13 bases between. This CDR3 comprises 13 residues. Germline values: CDR1 MNHNS, CDR2 SASEGT. CDR3 residues: CASNSRGGQPQHF. The CDR3 DNA reads as TGTGCCAGCAACTCTAGGGGGGGTCAGCCCCAGCATTTT.

This chain uses TRBV13 with TRBJ1-4; TRBD1 matches 7 bases. CDR1 and CDR2 (germline): PRHDT, FYEKMQ (reference sequence). Germline trimming cut 5 bases from V and 7 bases from J; bases unmatched to any gene: 16. There are 17 residues in the CDR3. The CDR3 spells CASSNRAFQGEGEKLFF. The CDR3 region has the DNA TGTGCCAGCAGCAACCGCGCCTTCCAGGGGGAGGGTGAAAAACTGTTTTTT.

The rearrangement uses TRBV27 and TRBJ2-2; 11 nucleotides align to TRBD2. CDR3 length equals 16 residues. The V and J ends lost 5 bases and 1 base, in that order; junction bases with no gene match: 3. The germline V gene has CDR1 MNHEY and CDR2 SMNVEV (reference sequence). This CDR3 is CASSLGLAVNTGELFF. The CDR3 bases are TGTGCCAGCAGTCTGGGACTAGCGGTGAACACCGGGGAGCTGTTTTTT.

J is TRBJ2-2 and V is TRBV10-1; 12 bases are a match to TRBD2. The V segment lost 4 bases and the J segment 5 bases; nucleotides outside the gene matches: 8. The germline V gene encodes CDR1 WNHNN and CDR2 SYGVQD (reference sequence). The CDR3 extends over 17 amino acids. CDR3 DNA: TGCGCCAGCAGTGTACTAGCGGGAGGAAAGTTTACCGGGGAGCTGTTTTTT. Amino acid sequence: CASSVLAGGKFTGELFF.

This clone was seen at least ten times. The genes are TRBV28 and TRBJ2-7, with D hard to call. V was trimmed by 6 bases and J by 4 bases, leaving 19 bases between them. CDR1 is MDHEN, CDR2 SYDVKM, per germline. The CDR3 length is 15 residues. CDR3 sequence: CASSHQNSGFYEQYF. The CDR3 DNA follows: TGTGCCAGCAGCCACCAAAATTCGGGTTTTTACGAGCAGTACTTC.

This chain joins TRBV19 and TRBJ1-5; D gene ambiguous. Per germline, CDR1 LNHDA and CDR2 SQIVND (reference sequence). Between the trimmed V and J ends, which lost 6 bases and 1 base, there was a span of 10 bases. This CDR3 is 14 amino acids long. CDR3 sequence (DNA): TGTGCCAGTAGCCTCTGGAGCAGCAATCAGCCCCAGCATTTT. It translates to CASSLWSSNQPQHF.

The chain employs TRBV28 and TRBJ1-5; D call uncertain. The V end lost 7 bases, the J end lost 7 bases, and 11 bases lay between the germline ends. The germline CDR1 and CDR2 sequences are MDHEN and SYDVKM. The CDR3 has 12 amino acids. CDR3 amino acids: CASKRRYQPQHF. DNA for the CDR3: TGTGCCAGCAAAAGGAGATACCAGCCCCAGCATTTT. Filled out from reference TRBV28 and TRBJ1-5, the complete variable domain reads DVKVTQSSRYLVKRTGEKVFLECVQDMDHENMFWYRQDPGLGLRLIYFSYDVKMKEKGDIPEGYSVSREKKERFSLILESASTNQTSMYLCASKRRYQPQHFGDGTRLSIL.

This clone was detected only once. This chain connects TRBV7-2 to TRBJ1-2; a weak D match, TRBD1 (5 bases). The CDR3 consists of 15 residues. CDR1 is SGHTA and CDR2 is FQGNSA in the germline V gene. The V end lost 5 bases, the J end lost 1 base, and 14 bases lay between the germline ends. The CDR3 spells CASSLIGGDNYGYTF. CDR3 DNA: TGTGCCAGCAGCCTCATCGGAGGGGATAACTATGGCTACACCTTC.

This chain connects TRBV7-9 to TRBJ1-1, with D perhaps TRBD1 (6 bases). This CDR3 comprises 14 residues. In germline, CDR1 is SEHNR, CDR2 FQNEAQ (reference sequence). V dropped 3 bases and J dropped 3 bases, with 11 bases sitting between them. The CDR3 region is CASSFQGLYTEAFF. CDR3 sequence (DNA): TGTGCCAGCAGCTTTCAGGGGTTGTACACTGAAGCTTTCTTT.